These 20 T cell receptor beta chains came from one sample sequenced in a study of Ad26.COV2.S vaccination and SARS-CoV-2 variants. Documented treatment: 19 received Ad26.COV2.S at low or high dose, single or two shots; several received placebo; per-sample allocation not given. Sampling was performed 63 days after the first vaccine or placebo injection. TCRdb's table, derived via immunoSEQ multiplex PCR, lists solely in-frame clones and lacks some. The sample records 300,000 to 500,000 clones, 70% to 90% being singletons. The sample in question was peripheral blood, obtained in a trial of Ad26.COV2.S vaccine versus placebo. The receptor set was obtained from a person between 18 and 65 years old who received the Ad26.COV2.S COVID-19 vaccine or a placebo.

The rearrangement uses TRBV6-5 and TRBJ1-2; tentative D call: TRBD1 (6 bases). The CDR3 runs 14 residues. Germline CDR1 and CDR2: MNHEY and SVGAGI. The germline V and J ends were trimmed by 0 bases and 8 bases, with 13 bases remaining between them. The CDR3 coding sequence is TGTGCCAGCAGTTACTCGGGTTCCGGGGGCGGCTACACCTTC. It yields the protein CASSYSGSGGGYTF.

This clone was detected only once. The genes are TRBV2 and TRBJ2-7, with TRBD2 identical over 8 bases. CDR1 is SNHLY and CDR2 is FYNNEI in the germline V gene. Trimming took 5 bases from V and 2 from J; bases not matched to a gene: 5. This CDR3 has 14 amino acids. CDR3 coding DNA: TGTGCCAGCAGTTCAGCGGGGGACACCTACGAGCAGTACTTC. It is translated as CASSSAGDTYEQYF.

The V and J genes are TRBV7-9 and TRBJ1-4, with D unclear. The germline V gene has CDR1 SEHNR and CDR2 FQNEAQ (reference sequence). The ends were cut back, 1 base at V and 2 bases at J, with 2 bases in the middle. CDR3 size: 13 residues. The CDR3 loop is CASSLETNEKLFF. The CDR3 nucleotides read TGTGCCAGCAGCTTAGAGACTAATGAAAAACTGTTTTTT.

Only one count was recorded for this clone. This chain joins TRBV5-1 and TRBJ1-1; D perhaps matches TRBD1 (5 bases). Germline lookup yields CDR1 SGHRS and CDR2 YFSETQ. V dropped 2 bases and J dropped 9 bases, with 17 bases sitting between them. The CDR3 runs to 14 residues. CDR3 sequence: CASSLTPGDAQAFF. CDR3 DNA sequence: TGCGCCAGCAGCTTAACACCCGGGGACGCTCAAGCTTTCTTT.

The chain is built from TRBV7-2 and TRBJ1-6; no reliable D call. The germline V and J ends were trimmed by 7 bases and 7 bases, with 11 bases remaining between them. The CDR3 loop spans 13 amino acids. CDR1 and CDR2 from the germline V gene are SGHTA and FQGNSA. Here the CDR3 DNA reads TGTGCCAGCAAGAACAGCACGAATTCACCCCTCCACTTT. Translated, it gives CASKNSTNSPLHF.

The chain uses TRBV7-6 and TRBJ1-3; no clear D gene. Trimming took off 5 bases at V and 0 bases at J, with 14 bases between the two ends. Germline lookup yields CDR1 SGHVS and CDR2 FNYEAQ. The CDR3 totals 16 residues. This CDR3 reads CASSPLAKPSGNTIYF. CDR3 coding DNA: TGTGCCAGCAGCCCCCTAGCTAAACCCTCTGGAAACACCATATATTTT.

The chain is built from TRBV9 and TRBJ2-2, with D perhaps TRBD2 (5 bases). V was shortened by 2 bases and J by 0 bases, with 14 bases between the two germline ends. The length of the CDR3 is 17 residues. CDR1 SGDLS and CDR2 YYNGEE come from the germline V gene. The CDR3 loop reads CASSVTVGIPNTGELFF. Here the CDR3 DNA reads TGTGCCAGCAGCGTCACGGTCGGGATCCCGAACACCGGGGAGCTGTTTTTT.

V and J are TRBV5-4 and TRBJ2-2; the match to TRBD2 covers 11 bases. Losses at the gene ends were 4 bases for V and 7 bases for J; bases not matched to a gene: 6. Germline lookup yields CDR1 SGHNT and CDR2 YYREEE (reference sequence). This CDR3 comprises 15 residues. The CDR3 DNA is TGTGCCAGCAGCCCAAAGGGACTAGCGGTCGGGGAGCTGTTTTTT. Amino acid sequence: CASSPKGLAVGELFF.

The chain uses TRBV7-2 and TRBJ1-2, with D possibly being TRBD1 (6 bases). V was pared by 5 bases and J by 4 bases, with 14 bases between. The CDR3 length is 14 residues. CDR1 is SGHTA, CDR2 FQGNSA, per germline. The CDR3 region has the DNA TGTGCCAGCAGCAAACGGACGACAGGCTATGGCTACACCTTC. It encodes CASSKRTTGYGYTF.

The chain links TRBV10-2 to TRBJ1-1; D perhaps matches TRBD1 (5 bases). Germline V gene lookup returns CDR1 WSHSY and CDR2 SAAADI. The CDR3 runs 12 residues. V was pared by 2 bases and J by 12 bases, with 13 bases between. The CDR3 DNA reads as TGCGCCAGCAGTGAGACTCCCGGGGCAACTTTCTTT. This sequence encodes CASSETPGATFF.

The rearrangement links TRBV2 to TRBJ1-6, with TRBD1 identical over 8 bases. The CDR3 totals 14 residues. Trimming removed 7 bases from V and 2 bases from J; junction bases left unmatched: 1. Germline V gene lookup returns CDR1 SNHLY and CDR2 FYNNEI. The CDR3 bases are TGTGCCAGCACGGGACAGGCCTATAATTCACCCCTCCACTTT. Protein: CASTGQAYNSPLHF.

The rearrangement links TRBV18 to TRBJ2-1, with D unclear. V was pared by 3 bases and J by 9 bases, with 12 bases between. Germline loops: CDR1 KGHSH, CDR2 LQKENI. The CDR3 loop spans 13 amino acids. CDR3 in amino acids: CASSPRPDGEQFF. For the CDR3, the DNA is TGTGCCAGCTCACCTAGGCCTGACGGTGAGCAGTTCTTC.

The J gene is TRBJ1-2, the V gene TRBV27; 7 nucleotides match TRBD1. The junction had 7 bases not matched to a gene; V was cut back by 5 bases and J by 4 bases. The CDR3 sequence is 14 residues long. Germline CDR1 reads MNHEY; CDR2 reads SMNVEV (reference sequence). The CDR3 nucleotides read TGTGCCAGCAGTCCCCGACAGGGTTCCTATGGCTACACCTTC. Encoded protein: CASSPRQGSYGYTF.

The V gene is TRBV27, the J gene TRBJ1-2, with D possibly being TRBD1 (6 bases). Germline CDR1 and CDR2: MNHEY and SMNVEV (reference sequence). CDR3 length: 14 amino acids. The germline V and J ends were trimmed by 2 bases and 1 base, with 8 bases remaining between them. The CDR3 protein is CASSLTGLNYGYTF. The CDR3 DNA follows: TGTGCCAGCAGTTTAACAGGGCTTAACTATGGCTACACCTTC.

This clone was seen just once. V gene TRBV24-1 combines with J gene TRBJ2-7, with no clear D. CDR3 length equals 13 residues. The V gene lost 4 bases and the J gene lost 7 bases, with 13 bases spanning the gap. In germline, CDR1 is KGHDR, CDR2 SFDVKD. This CDR3 reads CATSDSGRREQYF. CDR3 sequence (DNA): TGTGCCACCAGTGACTCTGGACGGCGAGAGCAGTACTTC.

This chain links TRBV4-1 with TRBJ1-1, with D unresolved. V shed 1 base and J shed 3 bases, with 15 bases lying between them. Germline V gives CDR1 MGHRA, CDR2 YSYEKL. The CDR3 spans 16 residues. The CDR3 loop reads CASSQVPGEVDTEAFF. CDR3 sequence (DNA): TGCGCCAGCAGCCAAGTGCCGGGAGAGGTGGACACTGAAGCTTTCTTT.

This chain links TRBV4-1 with TRBJ2-3, with 8 bases lining up with TRBD2. Germline-derived CDR1 and CDR2 are MGHRA and YSYEKL. V shed 0 bases, J shed 4 bases, and the junction held 12 bases outside the gene matches. The CDR3 sequence is 18 residues long. The chain's CDR3 is CASSQEGSSGGDPDTQYF. The CDR3 DNA sequence: TGCGCCAGCAGCCAAGAGGGATCTTCCGGGGGGGACCCAGATACGCAGTATTTT.

The J gene is TRBJ2-1, the V gene TRBV5-5; D not resolved. The ends were cut back, 0 bases at V and 7 bases at J, with 5 bases in the middle. This CDR3 has 12 amino acids. The germline gives CDR1 SGHKS, CDR2 YYEKEE (reference sequence). CDR3 nucleotides: TGTGCCAGCAGCTTGGCGGTGAATGAGCAGTTCTTC. It specifies CASSLAVNEQFF.

The chain recombines TRBV27 with TRBJ1-1; D might be TRBD1 (5 bases). Per the germline V gene, CDR1 is MNHEY and CDR2 is SMNVEV (reference sequence). The CDR3 totals 14 residues. The V and J ends lost 2 bases and 5 bases respectively, with 12 bases between them. The CDR3 protein is CASSLISGGTEAFF. Written as DNA, the CDR3 is TGTGCCAGCAGTTTAATTAGCGGGGGTACTGAAGCTTTCTTT.

V gene TRBV12-3 or TRBV12-4 combines with J gene TRBJ2-7; 9 bases align to TRBD1. This CDR3 spans 13 amino acids. V was pared by 5 bases and J by 3 bases, with 2 bases of the junction left unmatched. CDR3 protein: CASSRGQGYEQYF. The DNA for the CDR3 is TGTGCCAGCAGTAGGGGACAGGGCTACGAGCAGTACTTC.